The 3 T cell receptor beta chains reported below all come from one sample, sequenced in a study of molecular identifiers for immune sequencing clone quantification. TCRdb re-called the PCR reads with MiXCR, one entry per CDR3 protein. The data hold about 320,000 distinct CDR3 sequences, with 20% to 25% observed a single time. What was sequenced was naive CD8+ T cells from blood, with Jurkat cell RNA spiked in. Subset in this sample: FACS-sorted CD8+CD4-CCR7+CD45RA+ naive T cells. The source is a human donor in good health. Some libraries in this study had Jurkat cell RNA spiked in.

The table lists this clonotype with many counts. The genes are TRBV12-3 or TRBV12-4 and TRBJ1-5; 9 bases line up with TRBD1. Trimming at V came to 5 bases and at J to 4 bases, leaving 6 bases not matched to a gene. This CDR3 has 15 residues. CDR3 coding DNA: TGTGCCAGCAGTCCCGGGACAGGGTTGAATCAGCCCCAGCATTTT. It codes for CASSPGTGLNQPQHF.

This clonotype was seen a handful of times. The CDR3 reads CASSDRAEAAAGELFF. CDR3 DNA: TGTGCCAGCAGTGATCGGGCTGAGGCGGCGGCCGGGGAGCTGTTTTTT. The rearrangement links TRBV2 to TRBJ2-2; unclear D gene. The CDR3 covers 16 residues. Trimming took off 3 bases at V and 6 bases at J, with 17 bases between the two ends. From germline, CDR1 is SNHLY and CDR2 FYNNEI. The full variable domain, its missing parts supplied by reference TRBV2 and TRBJ2-2, is EPEVTQTPSHQVTQMGQEVILRCVPISNHLYFYWYRQILGQKVEFLVSFYNNEISEKSEIFDDQFSVERPDGSNFTLKIRSTKLEDSAMYFCASSDRAEAAAGELFFGEGSRLTVL.

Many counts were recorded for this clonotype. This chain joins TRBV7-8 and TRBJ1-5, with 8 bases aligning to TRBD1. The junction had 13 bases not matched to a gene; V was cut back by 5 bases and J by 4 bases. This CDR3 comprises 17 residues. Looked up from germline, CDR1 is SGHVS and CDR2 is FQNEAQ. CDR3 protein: CASSNPRDRKGNQPQHF. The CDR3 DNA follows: TGTGCCAGCAGCAACCCACGGGACAGGAAAGGAAATCAGCCCCAGCATTTT.